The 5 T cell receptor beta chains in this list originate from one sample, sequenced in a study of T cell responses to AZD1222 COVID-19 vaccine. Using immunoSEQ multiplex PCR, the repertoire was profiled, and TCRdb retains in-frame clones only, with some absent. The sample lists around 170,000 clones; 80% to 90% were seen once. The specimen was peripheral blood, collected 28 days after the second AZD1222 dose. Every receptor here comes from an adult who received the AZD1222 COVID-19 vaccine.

The CDR3 bases are TGTGCCAGCAGCTTGCCGACAGGAAGAAACACTGAAGCTTTCTTT. As protein: CASSLPTGRNTEAFF. The V call is TRBV5-4, the J call TRBJ1-1; weak D call: TRBD1 (6 bases). This CDR3 has 15 amino acids. Trimming took off 1 base at V and 2 bases at J, with 12 bases between the two ends. Germline V gives CDR1 SGHNT, CDR2 YYREEE (reference sequence).

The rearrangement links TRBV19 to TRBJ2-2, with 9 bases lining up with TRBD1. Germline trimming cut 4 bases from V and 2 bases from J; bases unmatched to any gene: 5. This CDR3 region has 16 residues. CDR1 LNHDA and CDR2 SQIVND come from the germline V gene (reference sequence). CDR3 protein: CASSKGQGINTGELFF. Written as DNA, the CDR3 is TGTGCCAGTAGTAAGGGACAGGGAATAAACACCGGGGAGCTGTTTTTT. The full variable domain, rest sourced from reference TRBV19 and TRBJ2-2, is DGGITQSPKYLFRKEGQNVTLSCEQNLNHDAMYWYRQDPGQGLRLIYYSQIVNDFQKGDIAEGYSVSREKKESFPLTVTSAQKNPTAFYLCASSKGQGINTGELFFGEGSRLTVL.

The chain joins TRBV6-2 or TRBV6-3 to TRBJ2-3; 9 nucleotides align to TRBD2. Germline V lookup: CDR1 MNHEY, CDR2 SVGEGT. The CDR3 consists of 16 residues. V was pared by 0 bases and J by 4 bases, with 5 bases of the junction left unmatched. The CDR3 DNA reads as TGTGCCAGCAGTTACTCAGGCGGGGGGGCCTCAGATACGCAGTATTTT. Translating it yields CASSYSGGGASDTQYF.

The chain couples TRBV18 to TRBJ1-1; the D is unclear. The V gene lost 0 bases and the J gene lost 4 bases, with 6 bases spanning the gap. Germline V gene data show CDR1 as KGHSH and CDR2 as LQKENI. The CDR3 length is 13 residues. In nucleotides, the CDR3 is TGTGCCAGCTCACCACCGGGGAGCACTGAAGCTTTCTTT. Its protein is CASSPPGSTEAFF.

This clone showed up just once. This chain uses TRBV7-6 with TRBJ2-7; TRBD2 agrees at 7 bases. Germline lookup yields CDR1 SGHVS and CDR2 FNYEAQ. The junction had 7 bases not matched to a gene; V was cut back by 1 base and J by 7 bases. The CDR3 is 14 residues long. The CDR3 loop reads CASSLGSAAGEQYF. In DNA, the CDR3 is TGTGCCAGCAGCTTAGGGTCGGCAGCGGGGGAGCAGTACTTC.